This entry concerns a single T cell receptor (beta chain). The target antigen is unknown. The data stem from a study of Ad26.COV2.S vaccination and SARS-CoV-2 variants. Study overall: Into the muscle, Ad26.COV2.S was dosed once or twice, 56 days apart.

Assay: immunoSEQ multiplex PCR; the TCRdb copy retains only in-frame clones and omits some. The table includes roughly 270,000 clones, 70% to 90% detected once. Study-wide points: Quantification of TCR breadth and depth may have yielded underestimates of total T cell responses. Spike-specific TCR breadth was greater in vaccine than placebo recipients.

Germline assignment: CDR1 DFQATT and CDR2 SNEGSKA (reference sequence). Trimming shortened V by 3 bases and J by 0 bases, and 6 bases separated the two germline ends. CDR3 size: 13 residues. Treatment: around 19 received Ad26.COV2.S at low or high dose, single or two shots; about 5 received placebo; per-sample allocation not given. The samples date from day 63 after the first vaccine or placebo injection. It was an adult aged 18-55 years in Boston who was the donor. The chain combines TRBV20-1 with TRBJ1-3; unclear D gene. The source material was peripheral blood, sampled in a trial of Ad26.COV2.S vaccine versus placebo. The receptor was isolated from a person between 18 and 65 years old who received the Ad26.COV2.S COVID-19 vaccine or a placebo. The CDR3 coding sequence is TGCAGTGCTAGTCTGGCCTCTGGAAACACCATATATTTT. Its translation is CSASLASGNTIYF.